This T cell receptor beta chain was found in a study of blood T cell repertoires in COVID-19. Study as a whole: The United States, Italy and Spain were the sources of the acute and convalescent COVID-19 samples.

As originally analysed: The authors estimated nucleated cell counts from reference gene primer amplification. TCRdb's copy holds only in-frame clones and misses some; the assay was immunoSEQ multiplex PCR. V, J and clone size are those of that table, while D and trimming were read from the DNA. The table has roughly 100,000 clones, 85% seen once. This clone was seen only once. Trimming removed 11 bases from V and 5 bases from J, with 16 bases in between. The CDR3 runs to 13 residues. Germline CDR1 and CDR2: MNHNY and SVGAGI (reference sequence). V usage is TRBV6-6 and J usage is TRBJ1-5, with D possibly matching TRBD1 (6 bases). The sample consisted of peripheral blood. The source is a man over 45 with acute or convalescent COVID-19. The CDR3 sequence: CASSREGDQPQHF. The CDR3 DNA follows: TGTGCCTCCAGCCGGGAGGGGGATCAGCCCCAGCATTTT.